These 26 T cell receptor beta chains share one sample of origin, sequenced in a study of cytomegalovirus exposure and HLA in healthy donors. This table comes from immunoSEQ multiplex PCR, and its TCRdb copy is limited to in-frame clones, with some not included. Of approximately 71,000 clones listed, about 90% are singletons. Material for sequencing was PBMCs. The receptors come from a young man in good health and CMV-seronegative.

The chain employs TRBV4-3 and TRBJ2-3; D ambiguous. V lost 4 bases, J lost 2 bases, and 10 bases lay in between. CDR1 and CDR2 (germline): LGHNA, YSLEER. The CDR3 runs 14 residues. The chain's CDR3 is CASSRTGATDTQYF. The CDR3 DNA is TGCGCCAGCAGCCGCACGGGTGCCACAGATACGCAGTATTTT.

This chain uses TRBV30 with TRBJ2-3; D remains ambiguous. V was clipped by 3 bases and J by 2 bases, with 3 bases between them. Germline loops: CDR1 GTSNPN, CDR2 SVGIG (reference sequence). This CDR3 comprises 11 residues. This CDR3 reads CAWRATDTQYF. The CDR3 DNA follows: TGTGCCTGGAGGGCCACAGATACGCAGTATTTT. Combining the CDR3 with reference TRBV30 and TRBJ2-3 gives the whole variable domain SQTIHQWPATLVQPVGSPLSLECTVEGTSNPNLYWYRQAAGRGLQLLFYSVGIGQISSEVPQNLSASRPQDRQFILSSKKLLLSDSGFYLCAWRATDTQYFGPGTRLTVL.

This sequence joins TRBV27 and TRBJ2-2, with 10 bases aligning to TRBD2. V shed 7 bases, J shed 3 bases, and the junction held 8 bases outside the gene matches. This CDR3 has 16 amino acids. Germline CDR1 MNHEY, CDR2 SMNVEV (reference sequence). CDR3 sequence: CASNPLAGDYTGELFF. As DNA, the CDR3 is TGTGCCAGCAACCCCCTAGCGGGAGATTACACCGGGGAGCTGTTTTTT.

This chain joins TRBV5-4 and TRBJ2-3, with TRBD2 identical over 15 bases. The CDR3 runs to 16 residues. CDR1 SGHNT and CDR2 YYREEE come from the germline V gene (reference sequence). V lost 4 bases and J lost 3; bases outside the gene matches: 3. CDR3: CASSIGLAGGTDTQYF. The CDR3 nucleotides are TGTGCCAGCAGCATCGGACTAGCGGGAGGGACAGATACGCAGTATTTT. Full variable domain (missing parts from reference TRBV5-4 and TRBJ2-3): ETGVTQSPTHLIKTRGQQVTLRCSSQSGHNTVSWYQQALGQGPQFIFQYYREEENGRGNFPPRFSGLQFPNYSSELNVNALELDDSALYLCASSIGLAGGTDTQYFGPGTRLTVL.

The rearrangement uses TRBV11-3 and TRBJ2-1, with D perhaps TRBD2 (7 bases). V gave up 0 bases and J gave up 10 bases, with 16 bases separating them. This CDR3 is built from 15 residues. From germline, CDR1 is SGHNT and CDR2 YENEEA. The CDR3, as DNA: TGTGCCAGCAGCTTAGAAACAGGGATCGGGGGGGAGCAGTTCTTC. This gives the protein CASSLETGIGGEQFF.

This clone was counted a few times. This chain joins TRBV28 and TRBJ2-7, with D uncertain. The CDR3 consists of 12 residues. Germline CDR1 reads MDHEN; CDR2 reads SYDVKM. V shed 7 bases and J shed 7 bases, with 14 bases lying between them. The CDR3 sequence: CASILFGWEQYF. CDR3 nucleotides: TGTGCCAGCATCCTTTTCGGTTGGGAGCAGTACTTC.

The chain recombines TRBV9 with TRBJ1-4; D ambiguous. Trimming took off 5 bases at V and 6 bases at J, with 14 bases between the two ends. The CDR3 length is 14 residues. Germline lookup yields CDR1 SGDLS and CDR2 YYNGEE. CDR3 residues: CASSKRGPDEKLFF. The CDR3 bases are TGTGCCAGCAGTAAACGGGGTCCTGATGAAAAACTGTTTTTT.

The CDR3 is CASSRRLADSTDTQYF. The CDR3, as DNA: TGCGCCAGCAGCCGTCGTCTAGCGGATAGCACAGATACGCAGTATTTT. This chain links TRBV5-1 with TRBJ2-3, with 7 bases identical to TRBD2. J was trimmed by 0 bases and V by 4 bases; bases with no gene match: 8. The CDR3 runs 16 residues. CDR1 SGHRS and CDR2 YFSETQ come from the germline V gene.

The CDR3 loop reads CAWSVWQGLETQYF. The CDR3 DNA sequence: TGTGCCTGGAGTGTCTGGCAGGGCCTAGAGACCCAGTACTTC. The rearrangement uses TRBV30 and TRBJ2-5; tentatively, D is TRBD1 (5 bases). In germline, CDR1 is GTSNPN, CDR2 SVGIG (reference sequence). The CDR3 length is 14 residues. V was shortened by 0 bases and J by 4 bases, with 12 bases between the two germline ends.

This clone occurred a few times. The gene calls are TRBV11-3 and TRBJ2-1; tentatively, D is TRBD2 (6 bases). This CDR3 is built from 12 residues. Germline V gene lookup returns CDR1 SGHNT and CDR2 YENEEA. V shed 6 bases and J shed 6 bases, with 9 bases lying between them. The CDR3 region is CASRRDFNEQFF. CDR3 nucleotide sequence: TGTGCCAGCAGAAGGGACTTCAATGAGCAGTTCTTC.

This clone has a single count. The chain recombines TRBV18 with TRBJ2-7; possible D gene TRBD1, 5 bases. CDR3 length: 12 residues. Germline loops: CDR1 KGHSH, CDR2 LQKENI. Trimming left V 6 bases short and J 4 bases short, with 10 bases between. The CDR3 spells CASSPGRYEQYF. The CDR3 DNA follows: TGTGCCAGCTCGCCAGGGCGTTACGAGCAGTACTTC.

V usage is TRBV30 and J usage is TRBJ1-1, with D uncertain. The length of the CDR3 is 15 residues. The V gene's germline CDR1 is GTSNPN and CDR2 SVGIG (reference sequence). The V gene lost 4 bases and the J gene lost 1 base, with 16 bases spanning the gap. CDR3 nucleotide sequence: TGTGCCTGGATGTACCGCGAGAGGAGGAACACTGAAGCTTTCTTT. It translates to CAWMYRERRNTEAFF.

This clone appeared a few times. This chain connects TRBV4-3 to TRBJ2-1; perhaps TRBD2 as D (6 bases). V gave up 4 bases and J gave up 4 bases, with 8 bases separating them. Per the germline V gene, CDR1 is LGHNA and CDR2 is YSLEER. This CDR3 has 13 residues. CDR3 protein: CASSRGEYNEQFF. The CDR3 DNA reads as TGCGCCAGCAGCCGGGGGGAATACAATGAGCAGTTCTTC.

The rearrangement links TRBV19 to TRBJ2-5; maybe TRBD1 (6 bases). There are 16 residues in the CDR3. Germline V gene lookup returns CDR1 LNHDA and CDR2 SQIVND (reference sequence). The V gene lost 2 bases and the J gene lost 1 base, with 14 bases spanning the gap. In nucleotides, the CDR3 is TGTGCCAGTAGTATATGGGGGCGAGGGGGCCAAGAGACCCAGTACTTC. Residues: CASSIWGRGGQETQYF.

This clone was picked up a small number of times. The genes are TRBV7-8 and TRBJ2-7, with a possible D match to TRBD1 (6 bases). Trimming removed 5 bases at V and 13 bases at J, with 18 bases between. This CDR3 has 12 amino acids. Germline CDR1 SGHVS, CDR2 FQNEAQ. The DNA of the CDR3 is TGTGCCAGCAGCCCTCGATGGGGGCAGGAATACTTC. Translation gives CASSPRWGQEYF.

J is TRBJ1-2 and V is TRBV2; TRBD1 aligns across 9 bases. The CDR3 spans 17 residues. CDR1 and CDR2 (germline): SNHLY, FYNNEI. V gave up 4 bases and J gave up 0 bases; unmatched junction bases: 9. CDR3 coding DNA: TGTGCCAGCAGTGGGGCCCCCAGGACAGGGGCTAACTATGGCTACACCTTC. Its protein product is CASSGAPRTGANYGYTF. Together with reference TRBV2 and TRBJ1-2, the CDR3 gives the full variable domain: EPEVTQTPSHQVTQMGQEVILRCVPISNHLYFYWYRQILGQKVEFLVSFYNNEISEKSEIFDDQFSVERPDGSNFTLKIRSTKLEDSAMYFCASSGAPRTGANYGYTFGSGTRLTVV.

This chain links TRBV6-4 with TRBJ2-1; 9 bases are a match to TRBD2. The trim removed 0 bases at V and 5 bases at J, leaving 8 bases unmatched. CDR1 is MRHNA, CDR2 SNTAGT, per germline. The CDR3 contains 17 residues. The CDR3 here is CASSDSPGLAGNNEQFF. Written as DNA, the CDR3 is TGTGCCAGCAGTGACTCCCCAGGGCTAGCGGGAAACAATGAGCAGTTCTTC.

J is TRBJ1-2 and V is TRBV4-3; possible D gene TRBD1, 5 bases. Trimming removed 1 base at V and 6 bases at J, with 15 bases between. The V gene's germline CDR1 is LGHNA and CDR2 YSLEER. The CDR3 runs 15 residues. DNA of the CDR3: TGCGCCAGCAGCCAAGGAAACAGGAGGGGTGATGGCTACACCTTC. It is translated as CASSQGNRRGDGYTF.

The rearrangement uses TRBV6-6 and TRBJ1-2; maybe TRBD1 (5 bases). V was cut by 10 bases and J by 8 bases, with 23 bases left in between. There are 14 residues in the CDR3. Germline V lookup: CDR1 MNHNY, CDR2 SVGAGI (reference sequence). The CDR3 here is CATNLDTSAGGYTF. DNA for the CDR3: TGTGCCACAAACCTCGATACCTCGGCAGGGGGCTACACCTTC.

CDR3 sequence reads: CASRGTSGGQETQYF. Here the CDR3 DNA reads TGTGCCAGCAGAGGGACTAGCGGGGGACAAGAGACCCAGTACTTC. The genes are TRBV6-5 and TRBJ2-5; TRBD2 aligns across 14 bases. Germline V gene sequence: CDR1 MNHEY, CDR2 SVGAGI. CDR3 length: 15 amino acids. The V gene end was trimmed by 6 bases and the J gene end by 2 bases; junction bases not matched to a gene: 2.

The rearrangement joins TRBV7-2 to TRBJ2-3, with D hard to call. CDR1 is SGHTA, CDR2 FQGNSA, per germline. This CDR3 has 11 residues. V was shortened by 7 bases and J by 4 bases, with 6 bases between the two germline ends. In nucleotides, the CDR3 is TGTGCCAGCACCCGGGCAGATACGCAGTATTTT. It encodes CASTRADTQYF.

About this clone itself: Other DNA sequences in the sample encode the same CDR3. The chain uses TRBV27 and TRBJ2-7, with 9 bases lining up with TRBD1. This CDR3 region has 15 residues. The trim removed 4 bases at V and 4 bases at J, leaving 8 bases unmatched. The germline V gene encodes CDR1 MNHEY and CDR2 SMNVEV (reference sequence). The CDR3 spells CASSSPGQGTYEQYF. In DNA, the CDR3 is TGTGCCAGCAGTTCCCCGGGACAGGGTACTTACGAGCAGTACTTC.

The chain couples TRBV11-3 to TRBJ2-1; D gene uncertain. V lost 6 bases, J lost 3 bases, and 12 bases lay in between. The CDR3 extends over 14 amino acids. Per the germline V gene, CDR1 is SGHNT and CDR2 is YENEEA. CDR3 nucleotide sequence: TGTGCCAGCAGTCAGATTAGCAGCTACAATGAGCAGTTCTTC. As protein: CASSQISSYNEQFF.

This chain connects TRBV7-3 to TRBJ2-7, with D possibly matching TRBD2 (6 bases). V dropped 6 bases and J dropped 5 bases, with 20 bases sitting between them. The CDR3 is made up of 15 amino acids. Germline V lookup: CDR1 SGHTA, CDR2 FQGTGA. The CDR3: CASSREAVGSNEQYF. The DNA for the CDR3 is TGTGCCAGCAGTAGGGAGGCAGTTGGGTCCAACGAGCAGTACTTC.

The chain employs TRBV19 and TRBJ2-1; 11 positions agree with TRBD2. Germline V gives CDR1 LNHDA, CDR2 SQIVND (reference sequence). V shed 5 bases, J shed 7 bases, and the junction held 7 bases outside the gene matches. The CDR3 has 15 residues. The CDR3 bases are TGTGCCAGTAGTCCACTAGCGGGAGTTCGTAATGAGCAGTTCTTC. Amino acids: CASSPLAGVRNEQFF.

The V and J genes are TRBV30 and TRBJ2-3, with 9 bases identical to TRBD2. The CDR3 runs 17 residues. Germline V gives CDR1 GTSNPN, CDR2 SVGIG (reference sequence). The V and J ends lost 0 bases and 0 bases, in that order; junction bases with no gene match: 7. CDR3 nucleotides: TGTGCCTGGAGTGTACCGGGACTAGCCGCTAGCACAGATACGCAGTATTTT. Its protein is CAWSVPGLAASTDTQYF.